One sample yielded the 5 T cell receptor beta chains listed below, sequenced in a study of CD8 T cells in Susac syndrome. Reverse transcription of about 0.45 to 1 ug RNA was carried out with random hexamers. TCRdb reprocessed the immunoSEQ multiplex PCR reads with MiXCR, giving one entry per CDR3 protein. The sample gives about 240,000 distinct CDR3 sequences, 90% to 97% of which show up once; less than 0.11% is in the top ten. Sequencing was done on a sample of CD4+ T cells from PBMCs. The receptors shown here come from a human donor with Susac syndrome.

CDR3 nucleotides: TGCAGCGTTGGGGGGGGACAGCTCTCGAACACTGAAGCTTTCTTT. This codes for CSVGGGQLSNTEAFF. The J gene is TRBJ1-1, the V gene TRBV29-1; 7 positions match TRBD1. Germline CDR1 SQVTM, CDR2 ANQGSEA. This CDR3 spans 15 amino acids. J was trimmed by 1 base and V by 4 bases; bases with no gene match: 9.

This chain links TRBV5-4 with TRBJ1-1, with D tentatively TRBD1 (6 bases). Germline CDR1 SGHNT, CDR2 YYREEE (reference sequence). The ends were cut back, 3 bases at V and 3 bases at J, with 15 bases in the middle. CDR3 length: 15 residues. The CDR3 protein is CASSSLRTADTEAFF. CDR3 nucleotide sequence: TGTGCCAGCAGCTCCCTGCGGACAGCGGACACTGAAGCTTTCTTT.

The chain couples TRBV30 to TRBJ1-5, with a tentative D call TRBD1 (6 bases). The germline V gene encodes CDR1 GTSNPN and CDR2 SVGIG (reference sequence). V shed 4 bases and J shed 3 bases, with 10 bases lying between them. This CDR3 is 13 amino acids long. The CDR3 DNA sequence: TGTGCCTGGACTACAGGGAACAATCAGCCCCAGCATTTT. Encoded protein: CAWTTGNNQPQHF.

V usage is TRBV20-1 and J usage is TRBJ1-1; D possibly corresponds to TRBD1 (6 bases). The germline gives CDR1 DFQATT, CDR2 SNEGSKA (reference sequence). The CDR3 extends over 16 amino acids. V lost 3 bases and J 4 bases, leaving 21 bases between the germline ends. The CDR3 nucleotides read TGCAGTGCTAGCTCGGGGATAACAGGGTTGGTCACTGAAGCTTTCTTT. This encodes CSASSGITGLVTEAFF.

Here the CDR3 DNA reads TGTGCCAGCAGCTTGTTGCGCGGGAGGGCGTACGAGCAGTACTTC. Encoded protein: CASSLLRGRAYEQYF. V and J are TRBV5-4 and TRBJ2-7; 9 positions match TRBD2. Losses at the gene ends were 1 base for V and 4 bases for J; bases not matched to a gene: 6. The CDR3 consists of 15 residues. Per the germline V gene, CDR1 is SGHNT and CDR2 is YYREEE (reference sequence).